Listed below are T cell receptor beta chains from one sample, sequenced in a study of blood T cell repertoires in COVID-19. Profiling relied on immunoSEQ multiplex PCR, and the TCRdb table lists in-frame clones only, not all of them. This table holds about 230,000 clones, roughly 80% found once. The sample comprised peripheral blood. The receptors derive from a woman in her 70s with active or convalescent COVID-19. Both conserved end residues are part of each CDR3. D genes are given only for firm matches. Size is stated for part of the rows, as once, few or many counts, or as a class when the clone is expanded.

size: .; V: TRBV15; D: .; J: TRBJ1-2; DNA: TGTGCCACCAGCAGAGATGCGGCCCAGTATGGCTACACCTTC; CDR3: CATSRDAAQYGYTF
size: .; V: TRBV29-1; D: .; J: TRBJ1-2; DNA: TGCAGCGTTGGGGTAACAGCCCCTGAGGGCTACACCTTC; CDR3: CSVGVTAPEGYTF
size: .; V: TRBV18; D: .; J: TRBJ2-2; DNA: TGTGCCAGCTCACGGGATAGCGCTTACACCGGGGAGCTGTTTTTT; CDR3: CASSRDSAYTGELFF
size: .; V: TRBV7-2; D: .; J: TRBJ1-5; DNA: TGTGCCAGCAGCTTAAACAACCTCAATCAGCCCCAGCATTTT; CDR3: CASSLNNLNQPQHF
size: .; V: TRBV5-4; D: TRBD2; J: TRBJ2-1; DNA: TGTGCCAGCAGGAGCGGGGGGGCGGACAATGAGCAGTTCTTC; CDR3: CASRSGGADNEQFF
size: .; V: TRBV27; D: .; J: TRBJ2-7; DNA: TGTGCCAGCAGTCGTGGAAGGGGTCTCAGCTACGAGCAGTACTTC; CDR3: CASSRGRGLSYEQYF
size: .; V: TRBV7-2; D: TRBD2; J: TRBJ2-7; DNA: TGTGCCAGCAGCTTAGGAGCGGGGGGGAGCTCCTACGAGCAGTACTTC; CDR3: CASSLGAGGSSYEQYF
size: .; V: TRBV29-1; D: TRBD1; J: TRBJ1-6; DNA: TGCAGCGTCTCCCTGACAGGGGGTAATTCACCCCTCCACTTT; CDR3: CSVSLTGGNSPLHF
size: .; V: TRBV7-9; D: .; J: TRBJ2-5; DNA: TGTGCCAGCAGCCCAGACAGCACTGGGACCCAGTACTTC; CDR3: CASSPDSTGTQYF
size: .; V: TRBV3-1/TRBV3-2; D: TRBD1; J: TRBJ2-7; DNA: TGTGCCAGCAGCCTTACCGGGACAGGGGGGGAGCAGTACTTC; CDR3: CASSLTGTGGEQYF
size: once; V: TRBV3-1/TRBV3-2; D: .; J: TRBJ1-1; DNA: TGTGCCAGCAGCCAAGCCGAGGATACTGAAGCTTTCTTT; CDR3: CASSQAEDTEAFF
size: .; V: TRBV7-2; D: TRBD2; J: TRBJ2-5; DNA: TGTGCCAGCAGCCTGGGGAGGGCCCAAGAGACCCAGTACTTC; CDR3: CASSLGRAQETQYF
size: .; V: TRBV18; D: TRBD1; J: TRBJ1-1; DNA: TGTGCCAGCTCACCTGCCGGGACAGGGGGTGAATCGGATGAAGCTTTCTTT; CDR3: CASSPAGTGGESDEAFF
size: .; V: TRBV5-1; D: .; J: TRBJ1-3; DNA: TGCGCCAGCAGCTTGGACAGGGCTGGAAACACCATATATTTT; CDR3: CASSLDRAGNTIYF
size: .; V: TRBV7-8; D: .; J: TRBJ2-5; DNA: TGTGCCAGCAGCGAGAAATTAACAGGGCCGGAGACCCAGTACTTC; CDR3: CASSEKLTGPETQYF
size: .; V: TRBV3-1/TRBV3-2; D: TRBD1; J: TRBJ1-3; DNA: TGTGCCAGCAGCCATGGACAGGGAGGAAACACCATATATTTT; CDR3: CASSHGQGGNTIYF
size: .; V: TRBV6-5; D: .; J: TRBJ1-1; DNA: TGTGCCAATCGACAGGTTTTGTCAGGCACTGAAGCTTTCTTT; CDR3: CANRQVLSGTEAFF
size: once; V: TRBV7-2; D: TRBD1; J: TRBJ2-7; DNA: TGTGCCAGCAGCTCAACGGGACAGATCTACGAGCAGTACTTC; CDR3: CASSSTGQIYEQYF
size: .; V: TRBV7-2; D: TRBD1; J: TRBJ1-1; DNA: TGTGCCAGCAGGCGACAGGGGACTGAAGCTTTCTTT; CDR3: CASRRQGTEAFF
size: .; V: TRBV27; D: TRBD2; J: TRBJ2-1; DNA: TGTGCCAGCAGTTTTAACGGGAGGGCCCATGAGCAGTTCTTC; CDR3: CASSFNGRAHEQFF
size: .; V: TRBV19; D: .; J: TRBJ1-5; DNA: TGTGCCAGTAGTATAAGCAGGGGCCACAATCAGCCCCAGCATTTT; CDR3: CASSISRGHNQPQHF
size: .; V: TRBV13; D: .; J: TRBJ1-1; DNA: TGTGCCAGCAGCTCAAACCCAAAGCGAGCTTTCTTT; CDR3: CASSSNPKRAFF
size: .; V: TRBV3-1/TRBV3-2; D: TRBD1; J: TRBJ1-2; DNA: TGTGCCAGCAGCGAGGGGGCTTCCAACTATGGCTACACCTTC; CDR3: CASSEGASNYGYTF
size: .; V: TRBV10-3; D: TRBD1; J: TRBJ2-7; DNA: TGTGCCATCAGTGACCGACCGCCTCCGACAGGGTCCCACGAGCAGTACTTC; CDR3: CAISDRPPPTGSHEQYF
size: .; V: TRBV28; D: .; J: TRBJ2-3; DNA: TGTGCCAGCAGTACTAGCACAGATACGCAGTATTTT; CDR3: CASSTSTDTQYF
size: .; V: TRBV5-6; D: .; J: TRBJ2-7; DNA: TGTGCCAGCAGCTTGGCCATAACCGACCGTGCCGGGTCCTACGAGCAGTACTTC; CDR3: CASSLAITDRAGSYEQYF
size: .; V: TRBV5-1; D: .; J: TRBJ1-3; DNA: TGCGCCAGCAGCTCGGAAACAGGGAACTCTGGAAACACCATATATTTT; CDR3: CASSSETGNSGNTIYF
size: few; V: TRBV7-2; D: .; J: TRBJ2-7; DNA: TGTGCCAGCAGCTTAGCTTTATCTTACGAGCAGTACTTC; CDR3: CASSLALSYEQYF
size: .; V: TRBV28; D: TRBD2; J: TRBJ2-3; DNA: TGTGCCAGCAGCAGTCTAGCGGGAGGTTGGGGAGATACGCAGTATTTT; CDR3: CASSSLAGGWGDTQYF
size: .; V: TRBV19; D: .; J: TRBJ1-1; DNA: TGTGCCAGTAGTATAGATTCTTACAGTGGAGAAGCTTTCTTT; CDR3: CASSIDSYSGEAFF
size: few; V: TRBV7-2; D: .; J: TRBJ2-7; DNA: TGTGCCAGCAGCCCCCGGCCACAGGGCTCCCACGAGCAGTACTTC; CDR3: CASSPRPQGSHEQYF
size: .; V: TRBV18; D: .; J: TRBJ1-6; DNA: TGTGCCAGTAAAGGACAGCTTAATTCACCCCTCCACTTT; CDR3: CASKGQLNSPLHF
size: .; V: TRBV5-4; D: TRBD2; J: TRBJ2-1; DNA: TGTGCCAGCAGCGATAGCGGGAGGGTCTATGAGCAGTTCTTC; CDR3: CASSDSGRVYEQFF
size: once; V: TRBV7-9; D: .; J: TRBJ2-5; DNA: TGTGCCAGCAGCCCCACAGGCGCGGAGACCCAGTACTTC; CDR3: CASSPTGAETQYF
size: .; V: TRBV29-1; D: .; J: TRBJ1-2; DNA: TGCAGCGTTGTAAAGGACTTTTATGGCTACACCTTC; CDR3: CSVVKDFYGYTF
size: .; V: TRBV5-1; D: .; J: TRBJ2-3; DNA: TGCGCCAGCAGCCTGTCGACGGGGGACACAGATACGCAGTATTTT; CDR3: CASSLSTGDTDTQYF
size: .; V: TRBV11-2; D: .; J: TRBJ1-5; DNA: TGTGCCAGCAGCCTTACACCGAATCAGCCCCAGCATTTT; CDR3: CASSLTPNQPQHF
size: .; V: TRBV5-1; D: TRBD1; J: TRBJ2-5; DNA: TGCGCCAGCAGCTTGTTTCAGGGGGAACAAGAGACCCAGTACTTC; CDR3: CASSLFQGEQETQYF
size: .; V: TRBV7-2; D: TRBD1; J: TRBJ1-1; DNA: TGTGCCAGCAGTCTACAGGGGCCACCAGGGACCACTGAAGCTTTCTTT; CDR3: CASSLQGPPGTTEAFF
size: .; V: TRBV7-3; D: .; J: TRBJ1-1; DNA: TGTGCCAGCAGCTTACAGGCATCCACTGAAGCTTTCTTT; CDR3: CASSLQASTEAFF
size: .; V: TRBV29-1; D: .; J: TRBJ1-1; DNA: TGCAGCGTTGATATACAGATGAACACTGAAGCTTTCTTT; CDR3: CSVDIQMNTEAFF
size: .; V: TRBV18; D: TRBD1; J: TRBJ1-2; DNA: TGTGCCAGCTCACCATCGGGACAGGGCGATGGCTACACCTTC; CDR3: CASSPSGQGDGYTF
size: few; V: TRBV5-6; D: .; J: TRBJ1-2; DNA: TGTGCCAGCAGCTTGGACAGGGCAGGCTATGGCTACACCTTC; CDR3: CASSLDRAGYGYTF
size: .; V: TRBV30; D: TRBD1; J: TRBJ2-3; DNA: TGTGCCTGGAGTGTAGGTACAGGGGGAACAGATACGCAGTATTTT; CDR3: CAWSVGTGGTDTQYF
size: .; V: TRBV27; D: TRBD1; J: TRBJ1-2; DNA: TGTGCCAGCAGTTTCCTGGGCGGACAGGGGGATTTTGGCTACACCTTC; CDR3: CASSFLGGQGDFGYTF
size: few; V: TRBV30; D: TRBD2; J: TRBJ2-2; DNA: TGTGCCTGGAGATGGGCTAGCGGGACCGGGGAGCTGTTTTTT; CDR3: CAWRWASGTGELFF
size: .; V: TRBV11-2; D: TRBD2; J: TRBJ2-1; DNA: TGTGCCAGCAGCTTAGAGGTCAGCGGGAGAAACAATGAGCAGTTCTTC; CDR3: CASSLEVSGRNNEQFF
size: .; V: TRBV18; D: TRBD2; J: TRBJ2-7; DNA: TGTGCCAGCTCACCACCGTCGGGGGGACGCTCCTACGAGCAGTACTTC; CDR3: CASSPPSGGRSYEQYF